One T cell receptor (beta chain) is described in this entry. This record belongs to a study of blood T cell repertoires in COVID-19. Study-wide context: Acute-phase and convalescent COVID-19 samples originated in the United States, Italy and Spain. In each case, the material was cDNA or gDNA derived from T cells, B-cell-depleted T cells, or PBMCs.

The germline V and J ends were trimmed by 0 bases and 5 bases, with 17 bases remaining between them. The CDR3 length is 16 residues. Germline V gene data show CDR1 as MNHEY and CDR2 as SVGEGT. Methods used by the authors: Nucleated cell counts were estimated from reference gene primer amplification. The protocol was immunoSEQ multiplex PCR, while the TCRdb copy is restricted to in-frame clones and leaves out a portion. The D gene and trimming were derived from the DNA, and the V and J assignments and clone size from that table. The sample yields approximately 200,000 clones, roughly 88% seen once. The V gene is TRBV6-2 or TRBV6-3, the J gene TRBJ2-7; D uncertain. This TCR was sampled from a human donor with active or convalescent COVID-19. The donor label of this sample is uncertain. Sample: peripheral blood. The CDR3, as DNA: TGTGCCAGCAGTTACTCGCTGCAGGTCGACCACGACGAGCAGTACTTC. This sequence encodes CASSYSLQVDHDEQYF.